This T cell receptor (beta chain) was obtained from a study of technical replicates of blood from a handful of donors. Using immunoSEQ multiplex PCR, the repertoire was profiled, and TCRdb retains in-frame clones only, with some absent. The sample has 72,000 or so clones; 80% to 95% are singletons. The CDR3 runs to 15 residues. V gave up 0 bases and J gave up 9 bases; unmatched junction bases: 6. In germline, CDR1 is GTSNPN, CDR2 SVGIG (reference sequence). The specimen was T cells isolated from PBMCs. This clonotype was sampled from a human donor in good health. This chain connects TRBV30 to TRBJ2-1; 12 positions match TRBD2. CDR3 in amino acids: CAWSVGQTSGSEQFF. In nucleotides, the CDR3 is TGTGCCTGGAGTGTAGGACAGACTAGCGGGAGTGAGCAGTTCTTC.